Listed here are 11 T cell receptor beta chains from one sample, sequenced in a study of Tregs in tolerant kidney transplant recipients. The data were produced by immunoSEQ multiplex PCR, yet TCRdb's version contains in-frame clones alone and is incomplete. In the table there are 100,000 to 120,000 clones, around 87% of which are singletons. The sequencing here drew on CD4+ T cells from blood, taken before the transplant. Every receptor here comes from a human donor who received a combined kidney and bone marrow transplant.

This rearrangement joins TRBV10-2 to TRBJ2-2, with no clear D. The CDR3 consists of 13 residues. Germline V gene data show CDR1 as WSHSY and CDR2 as SAAADI. Between the trimmed V and J ends, which lost 4 bases and 7 bases, there was a span of 10 bases. Written as DNA, the CDR3 is TGCGCCAGCAGTGTCGAGTCCGACGGGGAGCTGTTTTTT. Translating it yields CASSVESDGELFF.

The chain carries TRBV7-9 and TRBJ2-7; 7 nucleotides align to TRBD1. The CDR3 loop spans 14 amino acids. Trimming removed 6 bases from V and 3 bases from J; junction bases left unmatched: 8. Germline V gives CDR1 SEHNR, CDR2 FQNEAQ (reference sequence). The CDR3 loop is CASSLTPGGYEQYF. The CDR3 region has the DNA TGTGCCAGCAGTTTAACCCCAGGGGGCTACGAGCAGTACTTC.

V and J are TRBV6-6 and TRBJ1-5, with D perhaps matching TRBD1 (5 bases). The CDR3 is 14 residues long. Germline lookup yields CDR1 MNHNY and CDR2 SVGAGI (reference sequence). Trimming stripped 5 bases from V and 2 bases from J, with 10 bases between. The CDR3 DNA follows: TGTGCCAGCAGTCAGGGTACGGGCAATCAGCCCCAGCATTTT. This codes for CASSQGTGNQPQHF.

The chain is built from TRBV7-9 and TRBJ1-1, with D possibly TRBD1 on 6 matching bases. Trimming stripped 5 bases from V and 0 bases from J, with 13 bases between. The CDR3 loop spans 15 amino acids. Germline CDR1 reads SEHNR; CDR2 reads FQNEAQ (reference sequence). The CDR3 spells CASSRQGTMNTEAFF. CDR3 DNA sequence: TGTGCCAGCAGCCGGCAGGGGACTATGAACACTGAAGCTTTCTTT.

This chain links TRBV4-1 with TRBJ1-5, with a tentative D call TRBD1 (6 bases). CDR3 size: 16 residues. CDR1 and CDR2 (germline): MGHRA, YSYEKL. Trimming took 0 bases from V and 3 from J, leaving 12 bases between them. The CDR3, as DNA: TGCGCCAGCAGCCAAGAACGGGGACACGCCAATCAGCCCCAGCATTTT. Translating gives CASSQERGHANQPQHF.

This sequence joins TRBV4-2 and TRBJ1-6, with TRBD1 matching over 8 bases. The CDR3 spans 15 residues. With V trimmed by 3 bases and J by 10 bases, 8 bases remained unmatched. Per the germline V gene, CDR1 is LGHNA and CDR2 is YNFKEQ. The CDR3 region has the DNA TGTGCCAGCAGCCACGTGACAGGGGTGGAGTCACCCCTCCACTTT. Protein product: CASSHVTGVESPLHF.

The gene calls are TRBV11-2 and TRBJ2-1; D may be TRBD2 (6 bases). V lost 4 bases to trimming and J lost 10 bases, with 14 bases between them. Germline V gene sequence: CDR1 SGHAT, CDR2 FQNNGV. This CDR3 is built from 13 residues. The CDR3 sequence is CASSSDGSLEQFF. In DNA, the CDR3 is TGTGCCAGCAGCTCTGACGGGAGTTTGGAGCAGTTCTTC.

The chain has TRBV7-2 and TRBJ1-3; 8 nucleotides match TRBD1. V lost 4 bases to trimming and J lost 7 bases; unmatched junction nucleotides: 3. Per the germline V gene, CDR1 is SGHTA and CDR2 is FQGNSA. This CDR3 contains 13 residues. The CDR3 protein is CASSYYRGNTIYF. CDR3 nucleotides: TGTGCCAGCAGCTATTACAGGGGGAACACCATATATTTT.

Points on this clone: The sample carries other DNA sequences with the same CDR3. The chain links TRBV15 to TRBJ2-7, with TRBD1 matching 9 bases. There are 14 residues in the CDR3. J lost 5 bases, V lost 1 base, and 3 bases had no gene match. CDR1 and CDR2 from the germline V gene are LNHNV and YYDKDF (reference sequence). The CDR3 protein is CATSRAQGANEQYF. The CDR3 DNA sequence: TGTGCCACCAGCAGAGCACAGGGGGCCAACGAGCAGTACTTC.

The gene calls are TRBV7-7 and TRBJ2-1; 10 nucleotides match TRBD2. Germline V lookup: CDR1 SSHAT, CDR2 FNYEAQ (reference sequence). The CDR3 runs 14 residues. The junction had 7 bases not matched to a gene; V was cut back by 5 bases and J by 9 bases. The CDR3: CASSLSSGGVEQFF. As DNA, the CDR3 is TGTGCCAGCAGCCTATCTAGCGGGGGTGTTGAGCAGTTCTTC.

The gene calls are TRBV15 and TRBJ1-2; 8 bases are shared with TRBD1. Unmatched junction bases numbered 10, after V lost 5 bases and J lost 2 bases. The CDR3 is made up of 16 amino acids. The germline gives CDR1 LNHNV, CDR2 YYDKDF (reference sequence). The CDR3 region has the DNA TGTGCCACCAGCGTGCGGACAGGGCGTATCAACTATGGCTACACCTTC. Protein: CATSVRTGRINYGYTF.